Listed here is a single T cell receptor beta chain. What it recognizes is unknown. The PCR made use of 60 Vbeta and 13 Jbeta primers. The repertoire was sequenced with immunoSEQ multiplex PCR; TCRdb's copy has only in-frame clones and lacks some. The table includes around 96,000 clones, 60% to 80% detected once. After removal of 4 bases from V and 8 bases from J, the junction contained 3 bases not matched to a gene. CDR1 is KGHSH and CDR2 is LQKENI in the germline V gene. CDR3 length: 12 amino acids. The sample comes from a study of cytomegalovirus exposure and HLA in healthy donors. Study observations and caveats: Most observed TCR sequences were rare, whereas some public TCRs were detected in many donors.

The chain combines TRBV18 with TRBJ1-1, with 8 bases fitting TRBD1. The clonotype was recovered from a man between 60 and 70 years old in good health and CMV-seronegative. The sequenced sample consisted of PBMCs. The CDR3 reads CASSLGQGEAFF. Here the CDR3 DNA reads TGTGCCAGCTCACTAGGACAGGGAGAAGCTTTCTTT.